Listed here are 22 T cell receptor beta chains from one sample, sequenced in a study of blood T cell repertoires in COVID-19. Assay used: immunoSEQ multiplex PCR; TCRdb lists only in-frame clones, some missing. This table has some 76,000 clones, 65% to 85% appearing once. What was sequenced was peripheral blood. The receptors derive from a man aged 45-60 years with COVID-19, enrolled during active disease.

The V call is TRBV11-2, the J call TRBJ2-7, with a weak D call TRBD1 (5 bases). V was shortened by 5 bases and J by 0 bases, with 11 bases between the two germline ends. Germline values: CDR1 SGHAT, CDR2 FQNNGV. The CDR3 consists of 14 residues. The CDR3 protein is CASSPQGLSYEQYF. CDR3 sequence (DNA): TGTGCCAGCAGCCCCCAGGGCCTCTCCTACGAGCAGTACTTC.

The CDR3: CATMGARREAYNEQFF. The CDR3, as DNA: TGTGCCACCATGGGAGCCAGGCGAGAGGCCTACAATGAGCAGTTCTTC. The chain carries TRBV24-1 and TRBJ2-1; perhaps TRBD2 as D (5 bases). The CDR3 runs to 16 residues. Germline V CDR1 and CDR2: KGHDR, SFDVKD. The germline V and J ends were trimmed by 8 bases and 2 bases, with 18 bases remaining between them.

This clone was seen only once. V gene TRBV28 combines with J gene TRBJ1-2, with a tentative D call TRBD1 (5 bases). Germline CDR1 is MDHEN and CDR2 is SYDVKM. Trimming left V 4 bases short and J 8 bases short, with 11 bases between. The CDR3 length is 12 residues. CDR3 bases: TGTGCCAGCAGTTCAGGGTTGAGAGGCTACACCTTC. Amino acids: CASSSGLRGYTF.

V and J are TRBV30 and TRBJ2-2, with 11 bases that match TRBD2. Per germline, CDR1 GTSNPN and CDR2 SVGIG (reference sequence). The CDR3 sequence is 15 residues long. J lost 1 base, V lost 3 bases, and 1 base had no gene match. This chain's CDR3 is CAWRLAGVNTGELFF. CDR3 DNA sequence: TGTGCCTGGAGACTAGCGGGAGTGAACACCGGGGAGCTGTTTTTT. The variable domain in full, completed from reference TRBV30 and TRBJ2-2, reads SQTIHQWPATLVQPVGSPLSLECTVEGTSNPNLYWYRQAAGRGLQLLFYSVGIGQISSEVPQNLSASRPQDRQFILSSKKLLLSDSGFYLCAWRLAGVNTGELFFGEGSRLTVL.

The chain couples TRBV12-2 to TRBJ2-7; the table's D call, TRBD1, was not checked against the DNA. TRBV12-2 is given as a pseudogene. The CDR3 extends over 20 amino acids. The chain's CDR3 is CASRLEERQGAKSGAYEQYF. DNA for the CDR3: TGTGCAAGTCGCTTGGAAGAGAGGCAGGGGGCTAAAAGCGGTGCCTACGAGCAGTACTTC.

This clone was counted between two and nine times. This rearrangement joins TRBV25-1 to TRBJ2-7; D gene unclear. Germline CDR1 and CDR2: MGHDK and SYGVNS. Trimming stripped 2 bases from V and 7 bases from J, with 6 bases between. The CDR3 extends over 11 amino acids. The CDR3 loop is CASSEVSEQYF. CDR3 DNA sequence: TGTGCCAGCAGTGAAGTGTCGGAGCAGTACTTC.

This clone was seen once. This chain links TRBV11-3 with TRBJ2-3; 8 bases are a match to TRBD1. The V gene's germline CDR1 is SGHNT and CDR2 YENEEA. This CDR3 has 14 amino acids. With V trimmed by 5 bases and J by 0 bases, 1 base remained unmatched. The CDR3 nucleotides are TGTGCCAGCAGCCGGGACAGGAGCACAGATACGCAGTATTTT. Protein: CASSRDRSTDTQYF.

This rearrangement joins TRBV18 to TRBJ2-1; 7 bases are a match to TRBD1. Trimming removed 4 bases from V and 1 base from J; junction bases left unmatched: 10. The CDR3 sequence is 17 residues long. Germline V CDR1 and CDR2: KGHSH, LQKENI. CDR3 sequence reads: CASSLAGTAFSYNEQFF. CDR3 DNA: TGTGCCAGCTCACTAGCCGGGACAGCTTTTTCCTACAATGAGCAGTTCTTC.

V is TRBV5-8 and J is TRBJ2-2, with TRBD2 as a possible D gene (5 bases). V was pared by 0 bases and J by 1 base, with 10 bases between. Germline V CDR1 and CDR2: SGHTS, YDEGEE. There are 16 residues in the CDR3. The CDR3 region has the DNA TGTGCCAGCAGCTTGGTGGACGGACTGAACACCGGGGAGCTGTTTTTT. It yields the protein CASSLVDGLNTGELFF.

The V and J genes are TRBV10-2 and TRBJ2-5; D possibly corresponds to TRBD1 (6 bases). V lost 8 bases, J lost 3 bases, and 13 bases lay in between. The CDR3 has 13 amino acids. CDR1 and CDR2 (germline): WSHSY, SAAADI. CDR3 nucleotide sequence: TGCGCCAGCGTCGACAGGACCGAAGAGACCCAGTACTTC. Protein product: CASVDRTEETQYF.

This chain links TRBV6-5 with TRBJ2-3; no definite D call. The CDR3 totals 14 residues. Per the germline V gene, CDR1 is MNHEY and CDR2 is SVGAGI. The germline V and J ends were trimmed by 2 bases and 0 bases, with 6 bases remaining between them. DNA of the CDR3: TGTGCCAGCAGTTACAGCCGGAGCACAGATACGCAGTATTTT. Translation: CASSYSRSTDTQYF.

This sequence joins TRBV5-1 and TRBJ2-1; D may be TRBD2 (6 bases). There are 16 residues in the CDR3. Germline CDR1 and CDR2: SGHRS and YFSETQ. V lost 0 bases and J lost 7, with 17 bases in between. The DNA for the CDR3 is TGCGCCAGCAGCTTGGCACCGGGAGCTAACAAGAATGAGCAGTTCTTC. Translated: CASSLAPGANKNEQFF.

This clone was picked up a small number of times. The V gene is TRBV6-5, the J gene TRBJ1-2, with TRBD1 matching 12 bases. Unmatched junction bases numbered 10, after V lost 4 bases and J lost 10 bases. In germline, CDR1 is MNHEY, CDR2 SVGAGI. There are 15 residues in the CDR3. The CDR3 DNA sequence: TGTGCCAGCAGTTTGGGAACCGGGACAGGGGGCCACTACACCTTC. This encodes CASSLGTGTGGHYTF.

J is TRBJ2-7 and V is TRBV18; 7 bases fit TRBD1. The CDR3 has 14 amino acids. V lost 5 bases, J lost 0 bases, and 4 bases stayed unmatched. Germline V lookup: CDR1 KGHSH, CDR2 LQKENI. The CDR3 region has the DNA TGTGCCAGCTCAAAGACAGGGAGCTCCTACGAGCAGTACTTC. As protein: CASSKTGSSYEQYF. The full variable domain, its missing parts supplied by reference TRBV18 and TRBJ2-7, is NAGVMQNPRHLVRRRGQEARLRCSPMKGHSHVYWYRQLPEEGLKFMVYLQKENIIDESGMPKERFSAEFPKEGPSILRIQQVVRGDSAAYFCASSKTGSSYEQYFGPGTRLTVT.

The V gene is TRBV19, the J gene TRBJ1-1; D not resolved. V was cut by 5 bases and J by 1 base, with 11 bases left in between. Germline V lookup: CDR1 LNHDA, CDR2 SQIVND (reference sequence). The CDR3 runs 14 residues. The CDR3, as DNA: TGTGCCAGTAGTTTTCTAGTCAAGAACACTGAAGCTTTCTTT. This gives the protein CASSFLVKNTEAFF.

This clone has just a few counts. This chain links TRBV28 with TRBJ2-5; 10 bases align to TRBD2. The junction had 9 bases not matched to a gene; V was cut back by 0 bases and J by 5 bases. Germline CDR1 and CDR2: MDHEN and SYDVKM. CDR3 length: 17 residues. The CDR3 DNA follows: TGTGCCAGCAGTTTATGGCTAGCGGGAGAAAGGCGTGAGACCCAGTACTTC. It translates to CASSLWLAGERRETQYF.

The chain links TRBV6-5 to TRBJ2-7; TRBD2 aligns across 9 bases. The ends lost 7 bases at V and 4 bases at J; junction bases unmatched: 8. CDR3 length: 14 amino acids. The germline V gene has CDR1 MNHEY and CDR2 SVGAGI. In nucleotides, the CDR3 is TGTGCCAGCAACCCTAGCGGGACCTTATACGAGCAGTACTTC. This codes for CASNPSGTLYEQYF.

The gene calls are TRBV6-6 and TRBJ1-2; D is unclear. Between the trimmed V and J ends, which lost 0 bases and 2 bases, there was a span of 4 bases. This CDR3 is built from 13 residues. From germline, CDR1 is MNHNY and CDR2 SVGAGI (reference sequence). Here the CDR3 DNA reads TGTGCCAGCAGTTACTCGTCAAACTATGGCTACACCTTC. Translating it yields CASSYSSNYGYTF.

The chain employs TRBV18 and TRBJ1-2; no clear D. Trimming stripped 5 bases from V and 4 bases from J, with 14 bases between. Germline loops: CDR1 KGHSH, CDR2 LQKENI. The CDR3 contains 14 residues. The CDR3 region has the DNA TGTGCCAGCTCAGTCAAAGAGGGAAGCTATGGCTACACCTTC. Translation gives CASSVKEGSYGYTF.

The chain combines TRBV20-1 with TRBJ2-1; perhaps TRBD2 as D (6 bases). This CDR3 comprises 11 residues. V lost 3 bases to trimming and J lost 7 bases, with 7 bases between them. Germline CDR1 DFQATT, CDR2 SNEGSKA (reference sequence). DNA for the CDR3: TGCAGTGCTAGCGGGAGTAATGAGCAGTTCTTC. This translates into CSASGSNEQFF.

J is TRBJ2-1 and V is TRBV2; 9 nucleotides match TRBD2. V lost 6 bases to trimming and J lost 6 bases; unmatched junction nucleotides: 9. Germline V gene sequence: CDR1 SNHLY, CDR2 FYNNEI. This CDR3 has 15 amino acids. The DNA of the CDR3 is TGTGCCAGCAGGAGGGGACTAGCTGTTATCAATGAGCAGTTCTTC. As protein: CASRRGLAVINEQFF.

This clone was detected ten times or more. V gene TRBV5-4 combines with J gene TRBJ1-5; 7 bases map to TRBD1. The CDR3 runs 14 residues. Germline CDR1 SGHNT, CDR2 YYREEE (reference sequence). The V and J ends lost 0 bases and 4 bases, in that order; junction bases with no gene match: 1. In DNA, the CDR3 is TGTGCCAGCAGCTTGGACAGGGGTAATCAGCCCCAGCATTTT. Translation gives CASSLDRGNQPQHF.